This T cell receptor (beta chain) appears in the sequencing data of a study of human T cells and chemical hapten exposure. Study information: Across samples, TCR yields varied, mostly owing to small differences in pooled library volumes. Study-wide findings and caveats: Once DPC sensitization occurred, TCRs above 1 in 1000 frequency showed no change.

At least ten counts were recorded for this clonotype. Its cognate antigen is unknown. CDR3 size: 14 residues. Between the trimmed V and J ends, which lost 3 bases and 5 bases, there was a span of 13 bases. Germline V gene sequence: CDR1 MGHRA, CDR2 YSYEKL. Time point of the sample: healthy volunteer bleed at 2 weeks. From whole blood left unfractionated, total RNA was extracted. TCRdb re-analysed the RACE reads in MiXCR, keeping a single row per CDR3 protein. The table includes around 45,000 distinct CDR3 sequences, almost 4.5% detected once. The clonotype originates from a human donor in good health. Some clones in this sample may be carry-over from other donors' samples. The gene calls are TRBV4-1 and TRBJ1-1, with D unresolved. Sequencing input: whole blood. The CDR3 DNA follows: TGCGCCAGCAGCCATCCAACCAGAGGGACTGAAGCTTTCTTT. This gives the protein CASSHPTRGTEAFF.